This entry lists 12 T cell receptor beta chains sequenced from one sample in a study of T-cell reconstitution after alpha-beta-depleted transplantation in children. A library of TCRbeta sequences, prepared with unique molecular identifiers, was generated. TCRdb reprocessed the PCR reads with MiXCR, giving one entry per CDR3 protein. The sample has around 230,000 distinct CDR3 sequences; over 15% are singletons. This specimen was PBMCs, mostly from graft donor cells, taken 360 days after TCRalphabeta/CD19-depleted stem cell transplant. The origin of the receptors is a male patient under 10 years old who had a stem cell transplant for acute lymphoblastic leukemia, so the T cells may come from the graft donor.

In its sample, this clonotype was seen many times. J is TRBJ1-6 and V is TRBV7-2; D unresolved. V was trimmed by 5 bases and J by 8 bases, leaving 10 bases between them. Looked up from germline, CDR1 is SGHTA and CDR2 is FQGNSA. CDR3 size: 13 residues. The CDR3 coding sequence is TGTGCCAGCAGCCCAAACAGCGATTCACCCCTCCACTTT. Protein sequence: CASSPNSDSPLHF.

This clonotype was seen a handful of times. Here the CDR3 DNA reads TGTGCCAGCAAAGGGGTACTACAGGGTTCCGAAAAACTGTTTTTT. It translates to CASKGVLQGSEKLFF. The V call is TRBV6-1, the J call TRBJ1-4, with D possibly matching TRBD1 (6 bases). Germline values: CDR1 MNHNS, CDR2 SASEGT. The CDR3 has 15 residues. Trimming pared 7 bases from V and 8 bases from J, leaving 20 bases between.

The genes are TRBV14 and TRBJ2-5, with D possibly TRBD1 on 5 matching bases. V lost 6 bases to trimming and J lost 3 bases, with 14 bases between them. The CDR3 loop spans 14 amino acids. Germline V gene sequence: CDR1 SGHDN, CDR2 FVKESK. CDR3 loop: CASSRQTGEETQYF. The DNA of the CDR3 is TGTGCCAGCAGTCGACAGACTGGGGAAGAGACCCAGTACTTC.

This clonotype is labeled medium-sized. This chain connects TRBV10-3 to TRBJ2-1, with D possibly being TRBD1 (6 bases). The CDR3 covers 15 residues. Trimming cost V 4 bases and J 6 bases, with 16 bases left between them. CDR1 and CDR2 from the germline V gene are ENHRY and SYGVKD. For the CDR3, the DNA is TGTGCCATCAGTGGTGGGGGCGGCCCTACCAATGAGCAGTTCTTC. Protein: CAISGGGGPTNEQFF.

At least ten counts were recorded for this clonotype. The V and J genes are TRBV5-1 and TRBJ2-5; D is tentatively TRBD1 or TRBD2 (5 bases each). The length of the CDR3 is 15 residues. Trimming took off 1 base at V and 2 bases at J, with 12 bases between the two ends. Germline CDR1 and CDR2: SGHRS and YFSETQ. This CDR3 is CASSLLGGVQETQYF. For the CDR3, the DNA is TGCGCCAGCAGCTTGCTTGGGGGAGTTCAAGAGACCCAGTACTTC.

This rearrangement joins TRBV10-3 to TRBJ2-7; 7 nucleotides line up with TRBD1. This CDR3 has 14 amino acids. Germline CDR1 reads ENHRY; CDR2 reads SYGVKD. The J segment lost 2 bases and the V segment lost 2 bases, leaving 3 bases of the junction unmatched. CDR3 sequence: CAISETGVAYEQYF. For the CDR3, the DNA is TGTGCCATCAGTGAGACAGGGGTCGCCTACGAGCAGTACTTC.

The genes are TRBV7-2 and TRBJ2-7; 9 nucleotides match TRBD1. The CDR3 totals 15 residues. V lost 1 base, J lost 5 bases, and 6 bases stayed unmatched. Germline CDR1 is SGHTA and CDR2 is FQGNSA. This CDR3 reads CASSLEGTGLHEQYF. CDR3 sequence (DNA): TGTGCCAGCAGCTTAGAGGGGACAGGGTTACACGAGCAGTACTTC. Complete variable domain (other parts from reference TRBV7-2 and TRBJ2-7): GAGVSQSPSNKVTEKGKDVELRCDPISGHTALYWYRQSLGQGLEFLIYFQGNSAPDKSGLPSDRFSAERTGGSVSTLTIQRTQQEDSAVYLCASSLEGTGLHEQYFGPGTRLTVT.

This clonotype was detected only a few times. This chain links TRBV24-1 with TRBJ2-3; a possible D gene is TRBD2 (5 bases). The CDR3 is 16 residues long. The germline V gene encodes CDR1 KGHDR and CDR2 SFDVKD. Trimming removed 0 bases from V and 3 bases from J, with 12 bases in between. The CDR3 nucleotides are TGTGCCACCAGTGATTTGCGAGGGTGTCGGACAGATACGCAGTATTTT. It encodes CATSDLRGCRTDTQYF.

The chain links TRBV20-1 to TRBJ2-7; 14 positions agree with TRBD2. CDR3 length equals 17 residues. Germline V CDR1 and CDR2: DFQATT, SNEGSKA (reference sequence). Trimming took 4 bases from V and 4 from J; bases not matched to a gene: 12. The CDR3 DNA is TGCAGTGCTAAGGCCCCTGGACTAGCGGGAGGAATTTACGAGCAGTACTTC. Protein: CSAKAPGLAGGIYEQYF.

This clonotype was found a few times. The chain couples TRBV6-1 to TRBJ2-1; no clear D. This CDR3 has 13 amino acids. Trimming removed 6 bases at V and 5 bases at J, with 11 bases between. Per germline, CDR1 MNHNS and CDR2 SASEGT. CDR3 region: CASRERKNNEQFF. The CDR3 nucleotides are TGTGCCAGCAGGGAGAGGAAAAACAATGAGCAGTTCTTC.

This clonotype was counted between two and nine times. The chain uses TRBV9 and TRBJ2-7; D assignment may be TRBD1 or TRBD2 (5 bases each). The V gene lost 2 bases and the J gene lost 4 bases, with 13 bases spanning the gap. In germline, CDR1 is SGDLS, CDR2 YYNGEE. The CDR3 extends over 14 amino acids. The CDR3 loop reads CASSVGTLGYEQYF. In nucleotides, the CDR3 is TGTGCCAGCAGCGTCGGGACCTTAGGGTACGAGCAGTACTTC.

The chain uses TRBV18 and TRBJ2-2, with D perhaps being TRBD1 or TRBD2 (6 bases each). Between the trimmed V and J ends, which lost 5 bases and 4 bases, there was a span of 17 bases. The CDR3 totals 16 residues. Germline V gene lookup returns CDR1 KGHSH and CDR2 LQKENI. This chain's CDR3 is CASSSLTGALTGELFF. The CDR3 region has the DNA TGTGCCAGCTCATCGCTGACGGGGGCGCTCACCGGGGAGCTGTTTTTT.